Listed below are T cell receptor beta chains from one sample, sequenced in a study of T cell repertoires in cytomegalovirus infection. From the reads, TCRdb called clonotypes with MiXCR, one entry per CDR3 protein. The sample shows 550,000 to 700,000 distinct CDR3 sequences, 35% to 50% of them seen only once. Antigens for these TCRs are unknown. The sample consisted of cultured PBMCs, taken from culture after CMV antigen stimulation. The origin of the receptors is a human donor in good health (CMV status not recorded). Some clones in this sample may be carry-over from other donors' samples. CDR3s include the opening cysteine and the closing phenylalanine or tryptophan. A D gene is named only where the DNA matches it firmly. Not every row has a clone size; where given, it reads once, few, many or a size class.

clone_size	d_call	v_call	j_call	cdr3_nt	cdr3_aa
-	-	TRBV7-8	TRBJ1-2	TGTGCCAGCAGCTTAGGGTGGGACGGTAACTATGGCTACACCTTC	CASSLGWDGNYGYTF
-	TRBD2	TRBV11-2	TRBJ2-1	TGTGCCAGCACACTAGCGGGAGCCTCCTACAATGAGCAGTTCTTC	CASTLAGASYNEQFF
few	-	TRBV7-2	TRBJ2-7	TGTGCCAGCAGCTTAGGGAGAGCTCGGGGGCGTTACTCCTACGAGCAGTACTTC	CASSLGRARGRYSYEQYF
-	TRBD1	TRBV5-5	TRBJ1-2	TGTGCCAGCAGCGGGGCAGGGACAGGGATAGGACCCTGGTACTTC	CASSGAGTGIGPWYF
many	-	TRBV7-2	TRBJ2-3	TGTGCCAGCAGCTTAGCTGGCCGGGGCACAGATACGCAGTATTTT	CASSLAGRGTDTQYF
-	-	TRBV7-9	TRBJ1-4	TGTGCCAGCAGCCCCCCGACAGCCACGGATAATGAAAAACTGTTTTTT	CASSPPTATDNEKLFF
-	TRBD1	TRBV9	TRBJ1-2	TGTGCCAGCAGCGCGTCCGGGACAGGTAGATATGGCTACACCTTC	CASSASGTGRYGYTF
-	-	TRBV7-2	TRBJ2-1	TGTGCCAGTCGCGGGGGCCTCTACAATGAGCAGTTCTTC	CASRGGLYNEQFF
-	TRBD1	TRBV27	TRBJ1-1	TGTGCCAGCAGTTTACAACCCCCCGGGACAGGTGAAGCTTTCTTT	CASSLQPPGTGEAFF
few	-	TRBV11-2	TRBJ2-3	TGTGCCAGCAGCTTTCGGCGACCCTACACAGATACGCAGTATTTT	CASSFRRPYTDTQYF
once	TRBD2	TRBV12-3/TRBV12-4	TRBJ2-1	TGTGCCAGCACCAACGTCGGGGGGGCCGATGAGCAGTTCTTC	CASTNVGGADEQFF
-	-	TRBV6-1	TRBJ1-2	TGTGCCAGCAGGCCCCGAGCTCCGAGCTATGGCTACACCTTC	CASRPRAPSYGYTF
-	-	TRBV7-2	TRBJ2-5	TGTGCCAGCAGCTTGATGGCGGGACAGCTAGAGACCCAGTACTTC	CASSLMAGQLETQYF
-	-	TRBV20-1	TRBJ2-7	TGCAGTGCTCCCGGGACCGACGAGCAGTACTTC	CSAPGTDEQYF
-	-	TRBV20-1	TRBJ2-2	TGCAGTGCTAGGGGGGGGCGGACCATTACCGGGGAGCTGTTTTTT	CSARGGRTITGELFF
few	-	TRBV2	TRBJ2-1	TGTGCCAGCAGTGAAGGGTTGGGTTCCAGTGAGCAGTTCTTC	CASSEGLGSSEQFF
-	-	TRBV7-6	TRBJ2-5	TGTGCCAGCAGCTCGCCAGGGACGGGAGAGACCCAGTACTTC	CASSSPGTGETQYF
-	TRBD1	TRBV7-2	TRBJ1-2	TGTGCCAGCAGCCTAAGCAGGGGGCTCTATGGCTACACCTTC	CASSLSRGLYGYTF
few	-	TRBV7-3	TRBJ2-1	TGTGCCAGCAGCTTCCCAACGAATGAGCAGTTCTTC	CASSFPTNEQFF
few	TRBD2	TRBV7-2	TRBJ2-2	TGTGCCAGCAGCTTAGTTCCTAGCGGGAGAGGAACCGGGGAGCTGTTTTTT	CASSLVPSGRGTGELFF
few	TRBD2	TRBV7-9	TRBJ2-1	TGTGCCAGCAGCCAACGTGGACTAGCGGGATCGGATGAGCAGTTCTTC	CASSQRGLAGSDEQFF
few	-	TRBV11-2	TRBJ2-5	TGTGCCAGCAGCGTGGGACTCCTGGAGACCCAGTACTTC	CASSVGLLETQYF
-	-	TRBV12-3/TRBV12-4	TRBJ2-3	TGTGCCAGCAGGGAGATGGTCGGCACAGATACGCAGTATTTT	CASREMVGTDTQYF
few	-	TRBV19	TRBJ1-1	TGTGCCAGTAGGGGTTACACTGAAGCTTTCTTT	CASRGYTEAFF
few	-	TRBV5-4	TRBJ2-5	TGTGCCAGCAGCCCAACCCCTGACACAGTTAGAATCCAAGAGACCCAGTACTTC	CASSPTPDTVRIQETQYF
few	TRBD2	TRBV11-2	TRBJ2-7	TGTGCCAGCAGCTGGGGGACTAGCGGGATATACGAGCAGTACTTC	CASSWGTSGIYEQYF
-	-	TRBV7-2	TRBJ1-4	TGTGCCAGCAGCTTGAGAGGGGATAATGAAAAACTGTTTTTT	CASSLRGDNEKLFF
few	TRBD2	TRBV6-1	TRBJ2-7	TGTGCCAGCAGTATAGCGGGAACCTACGAGCAGTACTTC	CASSIAGTYEQYF
-	-	TRBV12-3/TRBV12-4	TRBJ2-5	TGTGCCAGCAGTTTTCTTAGCGGCCCCCAAGAGACCCAGTACTTC	CASSFLSGPQETQYF
-	-	TRBV27	TRBJ2-3	TGTGCCAGCAGTCCAAGAGATGTGGATACGCAGTATTTT	CASSPRDVDTQYF
many	TRBD2	TRBV7-2	TRBJ2-1	TGTGCCAGCAGATTACTAGCGGTGGTGACTGATGATGAGCAGTTCTTC	CASRLLAVVTDDEQFF
-	TRBD2	TRBV5-1	TRBJ2-5	TGCGCCAGCAGCTTGCCCGCTAGCGGGGGAGAGACCCAGTACTTC	CASSLPASGGETQYF
few	-	TRBV20-1	TRBJ1-4	TGCAGTGCTAGTCAATCAACTAATGAAAAACTGTTTTTT	CSASQSTNEKLFF
-	TRBD1	TRBV28	TRBJ1-6	TGTGCCAGCAGTTTATTCCAGACAGGGGCGAATTCACCCCTCCACTTT	CASSLFQTGANSPLHF
-	TRBD2	TRBV19	TRBJ2-1	TGTGCCAGTAGGTCAGGGTTCCGGACTAGCTCTATCCACAATGAGCAGTTCTTC	CASRSGFRTSSIHNEQFF
few	-	TRBV7-2	TRBJ1-2	TGTGCCAGCAGCTTAGCAGGGGGTTATCTGGGCTACACCTTC	CASSLAGGYLGYTF
-	TRBD1	TRBV6-1	TRBJ1-4	TGTGCCAGCAGTGAAGCGCTTCAGGGGGCAAAAGAAAAACTGTTTTTT	CASSEALQGAKEKLFF
few	-	TRBV28	TRBJ1-3	TGTGCCAGCAGTTTAGCAGTGATAGATGGAAACACCATATATTTT	CASSLAVIDGNTIYF
few	TRBD1	TRBV12-3/TRBV12-4	TRBJ2-1	TGTGCCACAAGAGGACAGGGGGCGCCCAATGAGCAGTTCTTC	CATRGQGAPNEQFF
-	-	TRBV2	TRBJ2-7	TGTGCCAGCACCCTCGAGGGTAGAGCTTCCTACGAGCAGTACTTC	CASTLEGRASYEQYF
-	-	TRBV2	TRBJ2-3	TGTGCCAGCAGTGAAGCTGACCGGAGGGGAGATACGCAGTATTTT	CASSEADRRGDTQYF
few	-	TRBV24-1	TRBJ2-3	TGTGCCACCAGTGATCGCTCGGGGCCAGATACGCAGTATTTT	CATSDRSGPDTQYF
many	-	TRBV7-6	TRBJ1-5	TGTGCCAGCAGCTCACCCAATCAGCCCCAGCATTTT	CASSSPNQPQHF
-	-	TRBV20-1	TRBJ2-3	TGCAGTGCTAGACCCCCCGCTATTACAGATACGCAGTATTTT	CSARPPAITDTQYF
-	TRBD1	TRBV10-3	TRBJ1-1	TGTGCCATCAATCCAGGGGGCGGGCTCACTGAAGCTTTCTTT	CAINPGGGLTEAFF
-	-	TRBV20-1	TRBJ1-2	TGCAGTGCTAGAGACATTCGGACTAACTATGGCTACACCTTC	CSARDIRTNYGYTF
-	TRBD2	TRBV7-2	TRBJ2-5	TGTGCCAGCAGCTCCGGACTAGCGGGGAGCAGCGGGGGAGAGACCCAGTACTTC	CASSSGLAGSSGGETQYF
-	-	TRBV6-1	TRBJ1-5	TGTGCCAGCAGTCCGGACAGTTATAGCAATCAGCCCCAGCATTTT	CASSPDSYSNQPQHF
-	TRBD1	TRBV20-1	TRBJ1-5	TGCAGTGCTAGCCGAGCAATCGCAGGGGGCTCGGGTAGCAATCAGCCCCAGCATTTT	CSASRAIAGGSGSNQPQHF
-	-	TRBV5-1	TRBJ1-3	TGCGCCAGCAGCTCATCACAGGTCTTGGCTGGAAACACCATATATTTT	CASSSSQVLAGNTIYF
-	-	TRBV27	TRBJ2-2	TGTGCCACGAGCAGGGGGGCCGGGGAGCTGTTTTTT	CATSRGAGELFF
once	TRBD2	TRBV7-6	TRBJ2-7	TGTGCCAGCAGCTTCGGCGGGGGTGCGGGAGGAGTTTATGAGCAGTACTTC	CASSFGGGAGGVYEQYF
few	TRBD1	TRBV6-5	TRBJ2-4	TGTGCCAGCAGTTACTCGGACAGGGGGGACGAAAACATTCAGTACTTC	CASSYSDRGDENIQYF
-	-	TRBV15	TRBJ1-6	TGTGCCACCAGCAGAGAGGTCGGCCCTATACGGGAACCCCTCCACTTT	CATSREVGPIREPLHF
-	-	TRBV4-1	TRBJ2-1	TGCGCCAGCAGCCAGGGGGTCCCCTCCTACAATGAGCAGTTCTTC	CASSQGVPSYNEQFF
few	-	TRBV6-1	TRBJ2-3	TGTGCCAGCAGGAACGATCCTCGGACAGATACGCAGTATTTT	CASRNDPRTDTQYF